Listed below are T cell receptor beta chains from one sample, sequenced in a study of blood T cell repertoires in COVID-19. The data were produced by immunoSEQ multiplex PCR, yet TCRdb's version contains in-frame clones alone and is incomplete. The table includes about 350,000 clones, 80% to 90% detected once. The sequenced sample was peripheral blood. These TCRs come from a woman in her 50s with COVID-19, enrolled during active disease. Each CDR3 is given with its conserved first and last residue. A D gene is named only where the DNA matches it firmly. Some rows have no size entry. The others give once, few or many, or a class for an expanded clone.

.,TRBV6-5,TRBJ2-2,.,CASSSGSGTGELFF,TGTGCCAGCAGTTCGGGGTCGGGGACCGGGGAGCTGTTTTTT
TRBD2,TRBV18,TRBJ2-1,few,CASSAWRESSYNEQFF,TGTGCCAGCTCGGCTTGGCGGGAGAGCTCCTACAATGAGCAGTTCTTC
.,TRBV29-1,TRBJ2-1,.,CSAIANEQFF,TGCAGCGCTATAGCCAATGAGCAGTTCTTC
TRBD1,TRBV19,TRBJ2-2,.,CASSIVLKGRGPTGELFF,TGTGCCAGTAGTATAGTATTAAAGGGCAGGGGGCCGACCGGGGAGCTGTTTTTT
.,TRBV7-2,TRBJ2-7,few,CASSRADSYEQYF,TGTGCCAGCAGCAGAGCCGACTCCTACGAGCAGTACTTC
.,TRBV11-3,TRBJ2-1,once,CASSLGGGGTNEQFF,TGTGCCAGCAGCTTAGGTGGAGGCGGGACCAATGAGCAGTTCTTC
.,TRBV29-1,TRBJ1-2,.,CSVETQGSSLGYTF,TGCAGCGTTGAAACCCAGGGGAGTAGTCTAGGCTACACCTTC
TRBD2,TRBV10-2,TRBJ2-3,.,CASSYTSAGGLSTDTQYF,TGCGCCAGCAGCTACACCTCAGCGGGAGGGCTAAGCACAGATACGCAGTATTTT
TRBD1,TRBV11-2,TRBJ1-1,.,CASSPRDSKNTEAFF,TGTGCCAGCAGCCCCCGGGACAGCAAGAACACTGAAGCTTTCTTT
.,TRBV7-2,TRBJ2-6,.,CASSGRQVRSGANVLTF,TGTGCCAGCAGCGGGAGGCAGGTTCGGTCTGGGGCCAACGTCCTGACTTTC
.,TRBV18,TRBJ1-5,.,CASSLQRNQPQHF,TGTGCCAGCTCATTACAGAGAAATCAGCCCCAGCATTTT
.,TRBV29-1,TRBJ2-5,few,CSAAGGNGQETQYF,TGCAGCGCAGCGGGCGGAAACGGGCAAGAGACCCAGTACTTC
.,TRBV5-1,TRBJ2-7,.,CASSHRVGEQYF,TGCGCCAGCAGTCACAGGGTTGGCGAGCAGTACTTC
.,TRBV27,TRBJ1-1,.,CASSFLGGAEAFF,TGTGCCAGCAGTTTTCTAGGTGGCGCTGAAGCTTTCTTT
TRBD2,TRBV2,TRBJ2-2,.,CASKGTSVTGELFF,TGTGCCAGCAAGGGGACTAGCGTAACCGGGGAGCTGTTTTTT
.,TRBV30,TRBJ2-1,.,CAWSSDYLSYNEQFF,TGTGCCTGGAGTTCCGACTACCTTTCCTACAATGAGCAGTTCTTC
.,TRBV7-2,TRBJ2-5,.,CASSYGGTQYF,TGTGCCAGCAGTTACGGAGGGACCCAGTACTTC
.,TRBV2,TRBJ1-1,.,CASSRVQEGAFF,TGTGCCAGCAGTAGGGTGCAGGAGGGGGCTTTCTTT
.,TRBV6-4,TRBJ1-1,.,CASSDPGEGAVVPNTEAFF,TGTGCCAGCAGTGACCCCGGGGAGGGTGCCGTTGTACCGAACACTGAAGCTTTCTTT
TRBD2,TRBV7-8,TRBJ2-2,.,CASSLVGSGRAYTGELFF,TGTGCCAGCAGCTTAGTAGGTAGCGGGAGGGCCTACACCGGGGAGCTGTTTTTT
TRBD1,TRBV2,TRBJ2-5,.,CASRLPGQRGETQYF,TGTGCCAGCAGACTCCCGGGACAGAGGGGAGAGACCCAGTACTTC
.,TRBV5-4,TRBJ1-1,.,CASSLGGVGTEAFF,TGTGCCAGCAGCTTGGGCGGGGTAGGGACTGAAGCTTTCTTT
.,TRBV7-3,TRBJ1-2,.,CASSPDGVDFGYTF,TGTGCCAGCAGCCCCGACGGGGTTGACTTTGGCTACACCTTC
.,TRBV14,TRBJ1-3,once,CASSPPGAGNTIYF,TGTGCCAGCAGCCCCCCGGGGGCTGGAAACACCATATATTTT
TRBD1,TRBV27,TRBJ2-7,.,CASKGTGGFREQYF,TGTGCCAGCAAAGGGACAGGGGGTTTCCGCGAGCAGTACTTC
TRBD2,TRBV7-6,TRBJ2-7,.,CASSLYGGRSNEQYF,TGTGCCAGCAGCTTATATGGCGGGAGGAGCAACGAGCAGTACTTC
.,TRBV7-2,TRBJ2-5,.,CASSLFGETQYF,TGTGCCAGCAGCTTATTCGGAGAGACCCAGTACTTC
TRBD1,TRBV11-2,TRBJ2-2,.,CASSVGQGNTGELFF,TGTGCCAGCAGCGTTGGACAGGGGAACACCGGGGAGCTGTTTTTT
.,TRBV6-6,TRBJ2-4,.,CASSYMAGVDKNIQYF,TGTGCCAGCAGTTACATGGCAGGGGTGGACAAAAACATTCAGTACTTC
.,TRBV12-3/TRBV12-4,TRBJ1-2,.,CASRVTGYGYTF,TGTGCCAGCAGAGTAACAGGCTATGGCTACACCTTC
.,TRBV27,TRBJ2-1,.,CASSLAGERPYNEQFF,TGTGCCAGCAGTTTAGCTGGGGAGCGGCCCTACAATGAGCAGTTCTTC
TRBD2,TRBV6-5,TRBJ2-2,.,CASSWARERVTGELFF,TGTGCCAGCAGTTGGGCGCGGGAGAGGGTCACCGGGGAGCTGTTTTTT
.,TRBV5-1,TRBJ1-6,.,CASSLSGETYSPLHF,TGCGCCAGCAGCTTGTCCGGGGAAACTTATTCACCCCTCCACTTT
.,TRBV3-1/TRBV3-2,TRBJ1-3,.,CASSPRTGSGNTIYF,TGTGCCAGCAGCCCCCGTACGGGGTCAGGAAACACCATATATTTT
.,TRBV3-1/TRBV3-2,TRBJ2-7,few,CASSFGTSHAEQYF,TGTGCCAGCAGTTTCGGGACATCCCATGCCGAGCAGTACTTC
.,TRBV10-2,TRBJ1-1,.,CASSPGNTEAFF,TGCGCCAGCAGTCCGGGGAACACTGAAGCTTTCTTT
.,TRBV5-1,TRBJ2-3,.,CASSPSYTDTQYF,TGCGCCAGCAGCCCCTCCTACACAGATACGCAGTATTTT
TRBD1,TRBV7-2,TRBJ1-2,.,CASGAGGEGYGYTF,TGTGCCAGCGGCGCAGGGGGCGAGGGGTATGGCTACACCTTC
TRBD1,TRBV6-1,TRBJ1-2,.,CASSDIGQGRGYTF,TGTGCCAGCAGTGACATTGGACAGGGCCGGGGCTACACCTTC
.,TRBV6-2/TRBV6-3,TRBJ1-2,few,CASSYSGGRTNYGYTF,TGTGCCAGCAGTTACTCGGGAGGGCGGACTAACTATGGCTACACCTTC
.,TRBV14,TRBJ2-7,.,CASSQRVRYEQYF,TGTGCCAGCAGCCAGCGCGTCCGGTACGAGCAGTACTTC
.,TRBV4-2,TRBJ2-5,.,CASSQDRQALETQYF,TGTGCCAGCAGCCAAGATCGGCAAGCGTTAGAGACCCAGTACTTC
TRBD2,TRBV11-2,TRBJ2-3,.,CASSLPEGLAVTDTQYF,TGTGCCAGCAGCTTACCGGAGGGTCTAGCGGTCACAGATACGCAGTATTTT
TRBD2,TRBV5-4,TRBJ2-2,.,CASSLALTSGSGELFF,TGTGCCAGCAGCTTGGCCCTGACTAGCGGGAGTGGGGAGCTGTTTTTT
TRBD1,TRBV19,TRBJ2-1,.,CASKLQGARNEQFF,TGTGCCAGTAAGTTACAGGGGGCTCGAAATGAGCAGTTCTTC
TRBD2,TRBV5-4,TRBJ2-7,.,CASSAGLAGWEQYF,TGTGCCAGCAGCGCCGGACTAGCGGGATGGGAGCAGTACTTC
.,TRBV7-2,TRBJ2-1,.,CASSLTSEQFF,TGTGCCAGCAGCCTGACTTCTGAGCAGTTCTTC
.,TRBV7-2,TRBJ2-3,.,CASSYRGFSSTDTQYF,TGTGCCAGCAGTTATCGGGGGTTTTCTAGCACAGATACGCAGTATTTT
TRBD2,TRBV7-9,TRBJ2-7,once,CASSLDGSGSLEEQYF,TGTGCCAGCAGCTTAGATGGCAGCGGGAGTCTCGAGGAGCAGTACTTC
TRBD2,TRBV24-1,TRBJ2-1,.,CATSDLPKAGGRPYNEQFF,TGTGCCACCAGTGATTTGCCCAAGGCGGGAGGCCGGCCTTACAATGAGCAGTTCTTC
TRBD1,TRBV11-3,TRBJ1-3,.,CASSFGQGAGNTIYF,TGTGCCAGCAGCTTTGGGCAGGGGGCTGGAAACACCATATATTTT